Shown below are 27 T cell receptor beta chains from a single sample sequenced in a study of blood T cell repertoires in COVID-19. TCRdb's table, derived via immunoSEQ multiplex PCR, lists solely in-frame clones and lacks some. The data show roughly 28,000 clones, with around 83% seen just once and 65% to 80% held by the top ten. The source material was peripheral blood. These receptors came from a man aged 65 to 79 with acute or convalescent COVID-19.

V and J are TRBV5-6 and TRBJ2-3; D ambiguous. This CDR3 region has 12 residues. From germline, CDR1 is SGHDT and CDR2 YYEEEE. With 0 bases removed from V and 7 bases from J, the gap between germline ends came to 6 bases. CDR3 sequence reads: CASSLVANTQYF. The DNA of the CDR3 is TGTGCCAGCAGCTTGGTTGCGAATACGCAGTATTTT.

The chain joins TRBV7-9 to TRBJ2-7, with 12 bases matching TRBD2. V trimming: 1 base; J trimming: 5 bases; junction bases outside the gene matches: 0. Germline V CDR1 and CDR2: SEHNR, FQNEAQ (reference sequence). The CDR3 covers 14 residues. In DNA form, the CDR3 reads TGTGCCAGCAGCTTAGGACTAGCGGGAGACGAGCAGTACTTC. This sequence encodes CASSLGLAGDEQYF.

V usage is TRBV27 and J usage is TRBJ2-1; D is perhaps TRBD2 (6 bases). In germline, CDR1 is MNHEY, CDR2 SMNVEV (reference sequence). The CDR3 is made up of 18 amino acids. Deletions cut 2 bases from V and 2 bases from J, with 19 bases between. The CDR3 loop is CASSLIAGSFSAYNEQFF. The CDR3 nucleotides read TGTGCCAGCAGTTTAATCGCGGGATCTTTCAGCGCCTACAATGAGCAGTTCTTC.

This clone was seen a single time. V usage is TRBV7-2 and J usage is TRBJ2-5; 12 bases are a match to TRBD1. This CDR3 comprises 15 residues. Germline assignment: CDR1 SGHTA and CDR2 FQGNSA. The junction had 5 bases not matched to a gene; V was cut back by 3 bases and J by 6 bases. This CDR3 reads CASSLWDRGQKTQYF. The CDR3 nucleotides are TGTGCCAGCAGCTTGTGGGACAGGGGGCAAAAGACCCAGTACTTC.

V is TRBV19 and J is TRBJ1-3; TRBD1 might be the D (6 bases). V was shortened by 6 bases and J by 1 base, with 13 bases between the two germline ends. In germline, CDR1 is LNHDA, CDR2 SQIVND (reference sequence). The length of the CDR3 is 15 residues. In nucleotides, the CDR3 is TGTGCCAGTAGCAGATCAGGGGAATCTGGAAACACCATATATTTT. It encodes CASSRSGESGNTIYF.

The rearrangement links TRBV3-1 (or the pseudogene TRBV3-2) to TRBJ1-1; D is unclear. Germline loops: CDR1 LGHDT, CDR2 YNNKEL (reference sequence). V gave up 1 base and J gave up 6 bases, with 6 bases separating them. The CDR3 is 12 amino acids. DNA of the CDR3: TGTGCCAGCAGCCAAGGGTGGCCTGAAGCTTTCTTT. Translated, it gives CASSQGWPEAFF.

This clone was counted a few times. The CDR3 DNA reads TGTGCCAGCAGCCAAGTTTCGACAGGGGAGGTTGGCTACACCTTC. Translating it yields CASSQVSTGEVGYTF. This chain uses TRBV4-2 with TRBJ1-2; 8 nucleotides line up with TRBD1. V shed 1 base and J 7 bases; nucleotides not matched to a gene: 8. Germline lookup yields CDR1 LGHNA and CDR2 YNFKEQ. This CDR3 has 15 residues.

The CDR3 DNA sequence: TGTGCCAGCAGCAAGGCAGGGGGCCAAGAGACCCAGTACTTC. Protein sequence: CASSKAGGQETQYF. The chain is built from TRBV11-2 and TRBJ2-5, with 7 bases aligning to TRBD1. V shed 5 bases, J shed 1 base, and the junction held 4 bases outside the gene matches. Germline V gene sequence: CDR1 SGHAT, CDR2 FQNNGV. The CDR3 covers 14 residues.

The chain has TRBV11-2 and TRBJ1-2, with D unclear. V was clipped by 5 bases and J by 4 bases, with 20 bases between them. The CDR3 covers 16 residues. Germline CDR1 reads SGHAT; CDR2 reads FQNNGV. Here the CDR3 reads CASSPLRRSRFYGYTF. The CDR3, as DNA: TGTGCCAGCAGCCCGCTACGTAGAAGCAGGTTCTATGGCTACACCTTC.

V usage is TRBV5-4 and J usage is TRBJ2-7, with D possibly TRBD2 on 6 matching bases. V lost 0 bases and J lost 2, with 12 bases in between. CDR1 and CDR2 from the germline V gene are SGHNT and YYREEE (reference sequence). The CDR3 sequence is 15 residues long. CDR3 amino acids: CASSLGSGRTYEQYF. The CDR3 DNA sequence: TGTGCCAGCAGCTTGGGAAGCGGGCGGACCTACGAGCAGTACTTC.

J is TRBJ1-5 and V is TRBV6-2 or TRBV6-3, with 7 bases that match TRBD1. J was trimmed by 5 bases and V by 5 bases; bases with no gene match: 3. This CDR3 has 13 amino acids. CDR1 is MNHEY and CDR2 is SVGEGT in the germline V gene. This CDR3 reads CASSQGVHQPQHF. In DNA, the CDR3 is TGTGCCAGCAGTCAGGGGGTCCATCAGCCCCAGCATTTT.

The chain links TRBV11-2 to TRBJ1-3, with a weak D call TRBD1 (5 bases). V lost 5 bases, J lost 2 bases, and 10 bases lay in between. Germline-derived CDR1 and CDR2 are SGHAT and FQNNGV. The CDR3 totals 14 residues. The CDR3 reads CASSQGVTGNTIYF. CDR3 nucleotide sequence: TGTGCCAGCAGCCAAGGGGTCACTGGAAACACCATATATTTT.

This chain connects TRBV5-1 to TRBJ2-7; D might be TRBD2 (5 bases). The CDR3 is made up of 13 amino acids. CDR1 and CDR2 (germline): SGHRS, YFSETQ. V shed 7 bases and J shed 3 bases, with 14 bases lying between them. The CDR3 here is CASRPTISYEQYF. In DNA, the CDR3 is TGCGCCAGCCGACCGACTATCAGCTACGAGCAGTACTTC.

This sequence joins TRBV2 and TRBJ2-7; D is undetermined. The CDR3 totals 13 residues. Germline CDR1 and CDR2: SNHLY and FYNNEI. V gave up 6 bases and J gave up 4 bases, with 13 bases separating them. The CDR3 bases are TGTGCCAGCAGGGGCCTGCGTGTTTACGAGCAGTACTTC. Translation: CASRGLRVYEQYF.

The chain employs TRBV6-6 and TRBJ2-1; weak D call: TRBD2 (5 bases). Germline assignment: CDR1 MNHNY and CDR2 SVGAGI (reference sequence). V was pared by 9 bases and J by 0 bases, with 9 bases between. The CDR3 is made up of 13 amino acids. The CDR3 DNA follows: TGTGCCAGTCTCCGGGACTCCTACAATGAGCAGTTCTTC. Translated: CASLRDSYNEQFF.

The rearrangement uses TRBV18 and TRBJ2-3, with a weak D call TRBD1 (5 bases). This CDR3 is built from 14 residues. Looked up from germline, CDR1 is KGHSH and CDR2 is LQKENI. Trimming cost V 4 bases and J 4 bases, with 12 bases left between them. CDR3 region: CASSQWGPPDTQYF. DNA for the CDR3: TGTGCCAGCTCACAATGGGGCCCACCAGATACGCAGTATTTT.

In DNA form, the CDR3 reads TGTGCCAGCAGCTTACGCAGGGGTTATGGCTACACCTTC. Amino acid sequence: CASSLRRGYGYTF. The V call is TRBV11-1, the J call TRBJ1-2; possible D gene TRBD1, 6 bases. This CDR3 spans 13 amino acids. Trimming shortened V by 2 bases and J by 5 bases, and 9 bases separated the two germline ends. Germline values: CDR1 SGHAT, CDR2 FQDESV (reference sequence). Full variable domain (missing parts from reference TRBV11-1 and TRBJ1-2): EAEVAQSPRYKITEKSQAVAFWCDPISGHATLYWYRQILGQGPELLVQFQDESVVDDSQLPKDRFSAERLKGVDSTLKIQPAELGDSAMYLCASSLRRGYGYTFGSGTRLTVV.

This chain links TRBV12-3 or TRBV12-4 with TRBJ1-1; 9 bases match TRBD1. J gave up 4 bases and V 6 bases, and 3 bases lay outside the gene matches. There are 13 residues in the CDR3. Here the CDR3 DNA reads TGTGCCAGCAGCAGGGACAGGGCCACTGAAGCTTTCTTT. Protein: CASSRDRATEAFF.

V usage is TRBV2 and J usage is TRBJ1-5, with D perhaps matching TRBD1 (5 bases). CDR3 length: 14 amino acids. CDR1 is SNHLY and CDR2 is FYNNEI in the germline V gene. Trimming stripped 11 bases from V and 1 base from J, with 15 bases between. CDR3 sequence: CAAGGITSNQPQHF. The CDR3 DNA reads as TGTGCCGCCGGGGGGATTACAAGCAATCAGCCCCAGCATTTT.

The CDR3 sequence: CASGLGQGGLNEQFF. CDR3 sequence (DNA): TGTGCTAGTGGTTTGGGACAGGGGGGCCTCAATGAGCAGTTCTTC. The rearrangement uses TRBV12-5 and TRBJ2-1; 9 bases are shared with TRBD1. V was pared by 1 base and J by 6 bases, with 4 bases of the junction left unmatched. CDR3 length: 15 amino acids. Germline CDR1 reads LGHNT; CDR2 reads FRNRAP.

This chain's CDR3 is CASSPGSDTQYF. The CDR3 DNA reads as TGCGCCAGCAGCCCAGGGTCAGATACGCAGTATTTT. The V and J genes are TRBV5-1 and TRBJ2-3; D perhaps matches TRBD1 (5 bases). The CDR3 extends over 12 amino acids. Germline assignment: CDR1 SGHRS and CDR2 YFSETQ. Trimming cost V 4 bases and J 4 bases, with 7 bases left between them.

CDR3 residues: CASSSTGLGGYTF. The CDR3 DNA is TGTGCCAGCAGTTCGACAGGGTTGGGTGGCTACACCTTC. This sequence joins TRBV28 and TRBJ1-2; 7 bases are a match to TRBD1. Germline CDR1 MDHEN, CDR2 SYDVKM. CDR3 length equals 13 residues. J lost 7 bases, V lost 4 bases, and 6 bases had no gene match.

The chain employs TRBV3-1 (or the pseudogene TRBV3-2) and TRBJ2-3, with 12 bases that match TRBD2. Germline V gene sequence: CDR1 LGHDT, CDR2 YNNKEL (reference sequence). This CDR3 comprises 15 residues. With 11 bases clipped from V and 1 base from J, the junction kept 7 bases outside the gene matches. CDR3 nucleotides: TGTGCCGGCCGACTAGCGGGGGCCCGCACAGATACGCAGTATTTT. Its protein is CAGRLAGARTDTQYF.

The chain carries TRBV10-3 and TRBJ2-3; the D gene is possibly TRBD1 (6 bases). V lost 6 bases and J lost 2, with 15 bases in between. There are 15 residues in the CDR3. Germline-derived CDR1 and CDR2 are ENHRY and SYGVKD. CDR3 DNA: TGTGCCATCAGCGAGGCACAGGGTCCCACAGATACGCAGTATTTT. It translates to CAISEAQGPTDTQYF.

The genes are TRBV5-5 and TRBJ1-6; 8 positions agree with TRBD1. Per germline, CDR1 SGHKS and CDR2 YYEKEE (reference sequence). After removal of 6 bases from V and 9 bases from J, the junction contained 20 bases not matched to a gene. The CDR3 length is 18 residues. The CDR3 reads CASTRPMSSGTGGSPLHF. The DNA for the CDR3 is TGTGCCAGCACCCGACCGATGTCATCCGGGACAGGCGGTTCACCCCTCCACTTT.

This clone was picked up many times. This rearrangement joins TRBV6-2 or TRBV6-3 to TRBJ1-5; D unclear. V lost 6 bases and J lost 4, with 7 bases in between. CDR3 length equals 12 residues. CDR1 is MNHEY and CDR2 is SVGEGT in the germline V gene. The CDR3 DNA reads TGTGCCAGCAGCCGTTCTAATCAGCCCCAGCATTTT. Protein: CASSRSNQPQHF.

This clone has a handful of counts. The V and J genes are TRBV6-4 and TRBJ1-1; D gene uncertain. The V gene lost 3 bases and the J gene lost 0 bases, with 17 bases spanning the gap. CDR3 length equals 17 residues. Germline V gene sequence: CDR1 MRHNA, CDR2 SNTAGT. The CDR3 protein is CASSEVEETFMNTEAFF. Written as DNA, the CDR3 is TGTGCCAGCAGTGAGGTTGAGGAGACCTTTATGAACACTGAAGCTTTCTTT.